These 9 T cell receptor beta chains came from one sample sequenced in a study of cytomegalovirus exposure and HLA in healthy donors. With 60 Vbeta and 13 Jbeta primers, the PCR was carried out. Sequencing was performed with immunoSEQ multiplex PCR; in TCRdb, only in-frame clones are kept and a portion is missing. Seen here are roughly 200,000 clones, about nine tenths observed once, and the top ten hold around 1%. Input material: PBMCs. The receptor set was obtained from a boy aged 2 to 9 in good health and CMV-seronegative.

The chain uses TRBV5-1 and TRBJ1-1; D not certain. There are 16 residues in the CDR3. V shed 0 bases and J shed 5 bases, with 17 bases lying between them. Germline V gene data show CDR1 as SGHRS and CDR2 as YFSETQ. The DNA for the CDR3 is TGCGCCAGCAGCTTGGCCACAAAAACAGTAAGAACTGAAGCTTTCTTT. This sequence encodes CASSLATKTVRTEAFF.

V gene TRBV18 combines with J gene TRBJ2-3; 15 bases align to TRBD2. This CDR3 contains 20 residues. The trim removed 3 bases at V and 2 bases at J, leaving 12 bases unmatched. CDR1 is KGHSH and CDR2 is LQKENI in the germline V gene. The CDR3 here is CASSPLGLAGGPSLTDTQYF. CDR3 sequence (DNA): TGTGCCAGCTCACCCCTCGGACTAGCGGGAGGGCCTTCCCTCACAGATACGCAGTATTTT.

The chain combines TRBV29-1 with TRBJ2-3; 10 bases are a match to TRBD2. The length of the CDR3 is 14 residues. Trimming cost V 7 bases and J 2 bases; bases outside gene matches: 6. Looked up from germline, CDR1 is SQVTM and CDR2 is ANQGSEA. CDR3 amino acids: CSARLAGLTDTQYF. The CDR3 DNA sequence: TGCAGCGCACGACTAGCGGGCCTCACAGATACGCAGTATTTT.

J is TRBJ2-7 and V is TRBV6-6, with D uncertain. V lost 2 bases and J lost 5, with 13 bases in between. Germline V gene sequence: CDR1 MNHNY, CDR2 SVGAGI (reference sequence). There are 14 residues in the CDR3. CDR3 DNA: TGTGCCAGCAGTTACCGCGCGGCCCTGGACGAGCAGTACTTC. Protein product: CASSYRAALDEQYF.

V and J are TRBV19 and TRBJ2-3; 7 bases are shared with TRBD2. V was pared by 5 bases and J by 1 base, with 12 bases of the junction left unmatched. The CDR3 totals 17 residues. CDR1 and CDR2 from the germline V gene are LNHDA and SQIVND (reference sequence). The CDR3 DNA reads TGTGCCAGTAGTTATGTACCCAGCGGGATGGGCACAGATACGCAGTATTTT. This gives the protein CASSYVPSGMGTDTQYF.

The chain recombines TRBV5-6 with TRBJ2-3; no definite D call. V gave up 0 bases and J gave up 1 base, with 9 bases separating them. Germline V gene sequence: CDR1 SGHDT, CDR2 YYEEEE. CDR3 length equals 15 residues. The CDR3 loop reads CASSLGATGTDTQYF. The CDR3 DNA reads TGTGCCAGCAGCTTGGGGGCTACCGGCACAGATACGCAGTATTTT.

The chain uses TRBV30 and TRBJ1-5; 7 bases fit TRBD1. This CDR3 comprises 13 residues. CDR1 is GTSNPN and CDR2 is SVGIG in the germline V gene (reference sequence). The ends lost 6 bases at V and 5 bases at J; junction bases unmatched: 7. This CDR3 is CACSTGVDQPQHF. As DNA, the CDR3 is TGTGCCTGTTCTACAGGGGTAGATCAGCCCCAGCATTTT.

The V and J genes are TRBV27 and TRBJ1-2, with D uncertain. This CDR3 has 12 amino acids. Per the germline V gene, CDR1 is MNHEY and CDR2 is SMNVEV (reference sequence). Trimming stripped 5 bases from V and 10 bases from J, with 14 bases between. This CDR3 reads CASSRDWRAYTF. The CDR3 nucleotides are TGTGCCAGCAGTCGCGACTGGCGGGCCTACACCTTC.

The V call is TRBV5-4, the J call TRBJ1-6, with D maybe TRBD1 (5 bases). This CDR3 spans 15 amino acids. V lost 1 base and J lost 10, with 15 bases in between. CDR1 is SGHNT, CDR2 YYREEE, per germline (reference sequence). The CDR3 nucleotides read TGTGCCAGCAGCTTGAAGGGAGGGGAGTACTCACCCCTCCACTTT. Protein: CASSLKGGEYSPLHF.